Sequencing of this T cell receptor beta chain was carried out in a study of blood T cell repertoires in COVID-19. Study overall: The United States, Italy and Spain supplied acute and convalescent COVID-19 samples. PBMCs, B-cell-depleted T cells, or T cells were the source of the cDNA or gDNA that made up the material.

Researchers sorted participants into cohorts using their self-reported clinical history. From germline, CDR1 is MNHEY and CDR2 SVGAGI. The CDR3 sequence is 14 residues long. Trimming took 10 bases from V and 0 from J, leaving 12 bases between them. Source study methods: The assay estimated nucleated cells by amplifying reference gene primers. Assay used: immunoSEQ multiplex PCR; TCRdb lists only in-frame clones, some missing. V and J calls and clone size are given by that table; D and trimming were obtained from the DNA. The top ten hold 7.3% of the sample, which has 150,000 to 190,000 clones, approximately 79% seen once.

This receptor was identified in a man in his forties or fifties who had recovered from COVID-19. Sequencing was carried out using PBMCs or T cells enriched from blood (not recorded which). V gene TRBV6-5 combines with J gene TRBJ2-2; D might be TRBD2 (7 bases). The CDR3 DNA reads TGTGCCACCTCGGGGGGCGCGAACACCGGGGAGCTGTTTTTT. Encoded protein: CATSGGANTGELFF.